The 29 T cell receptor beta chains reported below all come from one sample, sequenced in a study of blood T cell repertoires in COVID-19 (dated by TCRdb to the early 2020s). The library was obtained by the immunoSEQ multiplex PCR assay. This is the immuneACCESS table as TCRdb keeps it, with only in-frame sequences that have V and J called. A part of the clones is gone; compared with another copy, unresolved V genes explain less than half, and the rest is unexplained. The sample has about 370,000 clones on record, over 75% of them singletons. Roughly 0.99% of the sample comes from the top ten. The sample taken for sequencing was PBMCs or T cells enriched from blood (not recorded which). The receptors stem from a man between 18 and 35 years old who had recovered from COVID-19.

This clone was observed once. The CDR3 spells CASRGTNQETQYF. The CDR3 nucleotides are TGTGCCAGCAGGGGGACAAATCAAGAGACCCAGTACTTC. This chain uses TRBV27 with TRBJ2-5; D perhaps matches TRBD1 (6 bases). The ends were cut back, 6 bases at V and 2 bases at J, with 10 bases in the middle. The CDR3 is made up of 13 amino acids. From germline, CDR1 is MNHEY and CDR2 SMNVEV (reference sequence).

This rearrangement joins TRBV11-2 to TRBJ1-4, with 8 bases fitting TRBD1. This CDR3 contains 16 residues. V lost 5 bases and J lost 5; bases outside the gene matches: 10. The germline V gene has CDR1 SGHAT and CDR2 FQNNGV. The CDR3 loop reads CASSPWTGSINEKLFF. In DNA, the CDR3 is TGTGCCAGCAGCCCTTGGACAGGGAGCATAAATGAAAAACTGTTTTTT.

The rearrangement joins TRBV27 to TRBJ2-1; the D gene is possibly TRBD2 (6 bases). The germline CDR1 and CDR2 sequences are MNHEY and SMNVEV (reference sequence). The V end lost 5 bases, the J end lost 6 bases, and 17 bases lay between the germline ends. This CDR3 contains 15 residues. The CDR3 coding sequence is TGTGCCAGCAGTACCCAAACGGGAGTCCTCAATGAGCAGTTCTTC. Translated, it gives CASSTQTGVLNEQFF.

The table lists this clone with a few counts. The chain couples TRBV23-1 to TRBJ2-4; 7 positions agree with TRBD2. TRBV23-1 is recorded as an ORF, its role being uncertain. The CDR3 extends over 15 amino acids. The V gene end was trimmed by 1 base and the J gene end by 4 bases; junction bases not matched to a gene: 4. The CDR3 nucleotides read TGCGCCAGCAGTCAATTGGGGAGGGGAAAAAACATTCAGTACTTC. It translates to CASSQLGRGKNIQYF.

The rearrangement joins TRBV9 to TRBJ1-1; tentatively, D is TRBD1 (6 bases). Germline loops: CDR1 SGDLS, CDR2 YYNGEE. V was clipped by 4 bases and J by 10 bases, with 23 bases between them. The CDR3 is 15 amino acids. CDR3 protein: CASSPQGQMSSVAFF. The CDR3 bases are TGTGCCAGCAGCCCACAAGGACAGATGAGTAGTGTAGCTTTCTTT.

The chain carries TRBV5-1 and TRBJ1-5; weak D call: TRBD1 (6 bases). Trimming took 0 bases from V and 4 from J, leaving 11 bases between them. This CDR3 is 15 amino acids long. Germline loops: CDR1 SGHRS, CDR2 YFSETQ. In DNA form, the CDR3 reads TGCGCCAGCAGCTTGGCCGGGACACCAAATCAGCCCCAGCATTTT. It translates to CASSLAGTPNQPQHF.

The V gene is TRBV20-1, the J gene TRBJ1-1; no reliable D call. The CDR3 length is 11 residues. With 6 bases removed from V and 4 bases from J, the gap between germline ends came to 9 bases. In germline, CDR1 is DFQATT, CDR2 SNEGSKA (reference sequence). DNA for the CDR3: TGCAGTGCCCCAAATCCCACTGAAGCTTTCTTT. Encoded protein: CSAPNPTEAFF.

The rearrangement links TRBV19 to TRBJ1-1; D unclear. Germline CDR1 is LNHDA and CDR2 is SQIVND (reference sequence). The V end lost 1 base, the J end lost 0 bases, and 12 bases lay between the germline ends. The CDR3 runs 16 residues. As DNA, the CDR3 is TGTGCCAGTAGTATAGGGGAGCGATACATGAACACTGAAGCTTTCTTT. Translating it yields CASSIGERYMNTEAFF.

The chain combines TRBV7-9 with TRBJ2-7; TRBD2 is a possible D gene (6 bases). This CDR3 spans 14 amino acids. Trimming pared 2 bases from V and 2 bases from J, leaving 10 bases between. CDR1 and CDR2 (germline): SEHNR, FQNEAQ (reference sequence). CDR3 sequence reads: CASSLPGAPYEQYF. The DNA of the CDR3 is TGTGCCAGCAGCTTACCGGGAGCCCCCTACGAGCAGTACTTC. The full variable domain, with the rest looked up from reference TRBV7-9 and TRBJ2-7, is DTGVSQNPRHKITKRGQNVTFRCDPISEHNRLYWYRQTLGQGPEFLTYFQNEAQLEKSRLLSDRFSAERPKGSFSTLEIQRTEQGDSAMYLCASSLPGAPYEQYFGPGTRLTVT.

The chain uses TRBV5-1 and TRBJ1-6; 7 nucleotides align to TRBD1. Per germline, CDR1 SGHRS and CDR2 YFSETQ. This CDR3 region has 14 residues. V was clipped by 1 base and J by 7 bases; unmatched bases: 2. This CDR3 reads CASSLQGENSPLHF. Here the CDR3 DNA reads TGCGCCAGCAGCTTGCAGGGGGAAAATTCACCCCTCCACTTT. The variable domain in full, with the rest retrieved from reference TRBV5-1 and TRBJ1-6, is KAGVTQTPRYLIKTRGQQVTLSCSPISGHRSVSWYQQTPGQGLQFLFEYFSETQRNKGNFPGRFSGRQFSNSRSEMNVSTLELGDSALYLCASSLQGENSPLHFGNGTRLTVT.

CDR3 DNA sequence: TGTGCCAGCAGCCGGGACAGTTTCTACGAGCAGTACTTC. Protein: CASSRDSFYEQYF. The chain links TRBV6-6 to TRBJ2-7; 7 bases align to TRBD1. Germline CDR1 is MNHNY and CDR2 is SVGAGI (reference sequence). The CDR3 has 13 amino acids. The V segment lost 6 bases and the J segment 3 bases; nucleotides outside the gene matches: 5.

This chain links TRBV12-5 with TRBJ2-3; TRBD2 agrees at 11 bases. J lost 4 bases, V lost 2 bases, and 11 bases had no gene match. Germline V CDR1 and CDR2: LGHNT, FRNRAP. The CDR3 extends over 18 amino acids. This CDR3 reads CASGLMAPSGRFSDTQYF. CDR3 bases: TGTGCTAGTGGTTTGATGGCTCCTAGCGGGAGGTTTTCAGATACGCAGTATTTT. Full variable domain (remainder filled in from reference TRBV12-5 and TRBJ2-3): DARVTQTPRHKVTEMGQEVTMRCQPILGHNTVFWYRQTMMQGLELLAYFRNRAPLDDSGMPKDRFSAEMPDATLATLKIQPSEPRDSAVYFCASGLMAPSGRFSDTQYFGPGTRLTVL.

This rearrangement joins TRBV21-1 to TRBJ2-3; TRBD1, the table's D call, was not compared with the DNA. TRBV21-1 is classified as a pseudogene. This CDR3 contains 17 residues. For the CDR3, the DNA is TGTGCCAGCAGCAAAGATTGGGGCAGGGCCAGCACAGATACGCAGTATTTT. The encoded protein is CASSKDWGRASTDTQYF.

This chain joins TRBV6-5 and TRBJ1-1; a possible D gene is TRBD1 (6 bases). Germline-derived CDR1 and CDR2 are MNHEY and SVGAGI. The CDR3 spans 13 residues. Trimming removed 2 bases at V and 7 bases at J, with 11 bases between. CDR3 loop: CASSYQGPNEAFF. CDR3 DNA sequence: TGTGCCAGCAGTTACCAGGGGCCGAATGAAGCTTTCTTT.

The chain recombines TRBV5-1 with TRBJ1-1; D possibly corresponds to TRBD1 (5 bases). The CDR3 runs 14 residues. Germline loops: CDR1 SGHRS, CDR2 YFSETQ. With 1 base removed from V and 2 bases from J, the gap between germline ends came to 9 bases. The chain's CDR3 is CASSLRGVNTEAFF. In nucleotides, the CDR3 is TGCGCCAGCAGCTTGAGGGGCGTCAACACTGAAGCTTTCTTT.

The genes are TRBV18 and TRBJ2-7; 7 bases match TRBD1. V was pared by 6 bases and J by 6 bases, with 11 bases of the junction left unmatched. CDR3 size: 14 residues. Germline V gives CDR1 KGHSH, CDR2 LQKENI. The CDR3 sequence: CASSPTGTDSEQYF. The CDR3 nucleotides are TGTGCCAGCTCCCCTACCGGGACAGATTCCGAGCAGTACTTC.

The CDR3 loop is CASSPFYPYFYEQYF. The CDR3, as DNA: TGCGCCAGCAGCCCCTTTTACCCCTATTTCTACGAGCAGTACTTC. The J gene is TRBJ2-7, the V gene TRBV4-1; D unresolved. Trimming removed 4 bases at V and 3 bases at J, with 16 bases between. The CDR3 length is 15 residues. Germline V gene lookup returns CDR1 MGHRA and CDR2 YSYEKL.

The CDR3 spells CASSFTATEAFF. The CDR3 coding sequence is TGTGCCAGCAGCTTTACAGCCACTGAAGCTTTCTTT. The rearrangement links TRBV5-6 to TRBJ1-1, with no clear D. The CDR3 is 12 residues long. Trimming shortened V by 2 bases and J by 4 bases, and 6 bases separated the two germline ends. Germline CDR1 reads SGHDT; CDR2 reads YYEEEE.

This chain's CDR3 is CASSSSGSSNEQFF. DNA for the CDR3: TGTGCCAGTAGTAGTTCTGGCAGTTCGAATGAGCAGTTCTTC. The rearrangement uses TRBV19 and TRBJ2-1, with D unresolved. V lost 4 bases, J lost 7 bases, and 14 bases lay in between. CDR3 length: 14 amino acids. CDR1 is LNHDA and CDR2 is SQIVND in the germline V gene (reference sequence).

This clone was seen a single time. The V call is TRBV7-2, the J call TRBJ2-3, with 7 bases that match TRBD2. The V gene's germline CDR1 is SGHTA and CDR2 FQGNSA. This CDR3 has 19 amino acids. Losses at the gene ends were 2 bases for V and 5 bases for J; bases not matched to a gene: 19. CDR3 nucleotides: TGTGCCAGCAGCTTATTCTCATCAGGGAGGGAGATGCAGCAAGATACGCAGTATTTT. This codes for CASSLFSSGREMQQDTQYF.

The DNA of the CDR3 is TGTGCCAGCAGTTCCGTTATAAACACTGAAGCTTTCTTT. It specifies CASSSVINTEAFF. The chain employs TRBV28 and TRBJ1-1, with D unresolved. The CDR3 is 13 residues long. CDR1 MDHEN and CDR2 SYDVKM come from the germline V gene. Trimming took off 4 bases at V and 2 bases at J, with 8 bases between the two ends.

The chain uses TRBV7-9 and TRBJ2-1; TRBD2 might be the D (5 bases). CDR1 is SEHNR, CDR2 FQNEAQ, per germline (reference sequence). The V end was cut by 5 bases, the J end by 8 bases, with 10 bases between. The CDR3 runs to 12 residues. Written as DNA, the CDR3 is TGTGCCAGCAGCCGGACGGAGGATGAGCAGTTCTTC. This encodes CASSRTEDEQFF.

CDR3 bases: TGCGCCAGCAGTCATCGCAGGACAGCCCGGGGAGATACGCAGTATTTT. Translation gives CASSHRRTARGDTQYF. The J gene is TRBJ2-3, the V gene TRBV23-1, with a possible D match to TRBD1 (6 bases). TRBV23-1 is treated as an ORF (open reading frame) with a function not yet certain. This CDR3 comprises 16 residues. V lost 3 bases to trimming and J lost 5 bases, with 18 bases between them.

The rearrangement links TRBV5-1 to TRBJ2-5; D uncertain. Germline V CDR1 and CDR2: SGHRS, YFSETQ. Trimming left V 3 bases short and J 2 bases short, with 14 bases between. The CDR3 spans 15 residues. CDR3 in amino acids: CASSWVDSQQETQYF. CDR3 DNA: TGCGCCAGCAGCTGGGTCGACTCTCAACAAGAGACCCAGTACTTC.

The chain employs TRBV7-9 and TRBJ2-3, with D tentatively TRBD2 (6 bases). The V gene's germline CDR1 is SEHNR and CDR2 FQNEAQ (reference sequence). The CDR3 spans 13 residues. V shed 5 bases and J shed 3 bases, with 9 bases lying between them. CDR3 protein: CASSPGTTDTQYF. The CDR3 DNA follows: TGTGCCAGCAGCCCAGGGACTACAGATACGCAGTATTTT.

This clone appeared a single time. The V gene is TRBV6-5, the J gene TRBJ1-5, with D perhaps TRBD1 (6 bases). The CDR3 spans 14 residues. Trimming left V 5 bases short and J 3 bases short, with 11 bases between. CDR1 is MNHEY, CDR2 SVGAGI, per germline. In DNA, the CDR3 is TGTGCCAGCAGTACAACAGGGCTCAATCAGCCCCAGCATTTT. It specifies CASSTTGLNQPQHF.

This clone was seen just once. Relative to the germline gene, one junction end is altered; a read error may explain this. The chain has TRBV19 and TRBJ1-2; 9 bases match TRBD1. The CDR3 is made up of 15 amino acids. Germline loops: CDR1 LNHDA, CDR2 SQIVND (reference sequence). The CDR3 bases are TGTGCCAGTAGAATAGCCCCGGGACAGGGAGATGGCTACACCTTC. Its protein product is CASRIAPGQGDGYTF.

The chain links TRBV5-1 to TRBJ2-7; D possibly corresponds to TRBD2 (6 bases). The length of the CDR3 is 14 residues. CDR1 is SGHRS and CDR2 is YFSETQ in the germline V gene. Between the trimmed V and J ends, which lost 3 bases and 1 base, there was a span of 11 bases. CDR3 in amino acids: CASSSGTDSYEQYF. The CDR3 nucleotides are TGCGCCAGCAGCTCCGGGACTGATTCCTACGAGCAGTACTTC.

CDR3 DNA sequence: TGTGCCAGCAGCTACAGGGGTGGAGAGGTCTACAATGAGCAGTTCTTC. As protein: CASSYRGGEVYNEQFF. The chain is built from TRBV6-5 and TRBJ2-1; 7 bases agree with TRBD1. Germline V gene sequence: CDR1 MNHEY, CDR2 SVGAGI. This CDR3 has 16 residues. V shed 6 bases, J shed 3 bases, and the junction held 11 bases outside the gene matches.